These 19 T cell receptor beta chains share one sample of origin, sequenced in a study of shared clonotypes between healthy human individuals. Measured with immunoSEQ multiplex PCR; TCRdb has only the in-frame clones, and not every one. The data show some 95,000 clones, 65% to 70% seen once. The sample taken for sequencing was memory CD8+ T cells sorted from blood. Noted subset: CD45RO+ cells pooled with CCR7-negative TemRA cells. The receptors shown here come from a man aged 30 to 45 in good health.

The chain has TRBV25-1 and TRBJ2-5, with D tentatively TRBD2 (5 bases). The DNA matches TRBJ2-7 better at its end, which makes the J call doubtful. CDR3 length: 14 amino acids. In germline, CDR1 is MGHDK, CDR2 SYGVNS. CDR3 DNA: TGTGCCAGCAGTGGGGCGGGTACCCCCTACGAGCAGTACTTC. This gives the protein CASSGAGTPYEQYF.

Turning to this clone: Only one base separates this from a far larger clonotype, so it likely reflects a read error. This rearrangement joins TRBV28 to TRBJ1-3; no reliable D call. Germline loops: CDR1 MDHEN, CDR2 SYDVKM. The CDR3 extends over 11 amino acids. CDR3: CVSSLGNTIYF. DNA of the CDR3: TGTGTCAGCAGTCTCGGAAACACCATATATTTT.

The CDR3 DNA is TGTGCCAGCAGCTTAGCTAGCGGGAGGGGGGATGAGCAGTTCTTC. It specifies CASSLASGRGDEQFF. The V gene is TRBV7-2, the J gene TRBJ2-1, with 11 bases matching TRBD2. The V gene end was trimmed by 0 bases and the J gene end by 8 bases; junction bases not matched to a gene: 3. Germline V CDR1 and CDR2: SGHTA, FQGNSA. This CDR3 contains 15 residues.

The chain employs TRBV2 and TRBJ2-1; the match to TRBD2 covers 10 bases. CDR3 size: 15 residues. In germline, CDR1 is SNHLY, CDR2 FYNNEI. The V segment lost 4 bases and the J segment 5 bases; nucleotides outside the gene matches: 5. CDR3 DNA sequence: TGTGCCAGCAGTGGAACTAGCGGGAACCACAATGAGCAGTTCTTC. Translation gives CASSGTSGNHNEQFF.

This clone was observed a handful of times. The chain recombines TRBV28 with TRBJ2-1; 11 nucleotides agree with TRBD2. The germline V gene encodes CDR1 MDHEN and CDR2 SYDVKM. The CDR3 runs to 18 residues. With 3 bases clipped from V and 5 bases from J, the junction kept 12 bases outside the gene matches. The CDR3 nucleotides read TGTGCCAGCAGTTTCCGTAGCGGGAGGGCCCCGAGGGACAATGAGCAGTTCTTC. This gives the protein CASSFRSGRAPRDNEQFF.

This clone came up a few times. This sequence joins TRBV7-9 and TRBJ2-7, with 9 bases fitting TRBD2. CDR1 and CDR2 (germline): SEHNR, FQNEAQ (reference sequence). The length of the CDR3 is 14 residues. V gave up 3 bases and J gave up 2 bases; unmatched junction bases: 2. The CDR3 sequence is CASSFSGSPYEQYF. The CDR3 DNA reads TGTGCCAGCAGCTTTAGCGGGAGTCCCTACGAGCAGTACTTC.

The chain recombines TRBV4-1 with TRBJ2-7, with D uncertain. Germline V gene sequence: CDR1 MGHRA, CDR2 YSYEKL. This CDR3 spans 15 amino acids. Deletions cut 1 base from V and 2 bases from J, with 12 bases between. The CDR3 loop reads CASSQGYRPTYEQYF. CDR3 DNA sequence: TGCGCCAGCAGCCAAGGTTACCGGCCAACCTACGAGCAGTACTTC.

V is TRBV6-1 and J is TRBJ2-5, with a possible D match to TRBD1 (5 bases). The CDR3 runs 15 residues. The germline CDR1 and CDR2 sequences are MNHNS and SASEGT. V gave up 2 bases and J gave up 4 bases, with 14 bases separating them. The CDR3, as DNA: TGTGCCAGCAGTGAATCCCTCTCAGGGTCAGAGACCCAGTACTTC. Protein sequence: CASSESLSGSETQYF.

As DNA, the CDR3 is TGTGCCAGCAGCAAGCCCGGGACGGGGGATGTGACCCAGTACTTC. The encoded protein is CASSKPGTGDVTQYF. V is TRBV9 and J is TRBJ2-5, with TRBD2 as a possible D gene (6 bases). Trimming stripped 4 bases from V and 7 bases from J, with 20 bases between. This CDR3 comprises 15 residues. Germline values: CDR1 SGDLS, CDR2 YYNGEE.

V gene TRBV27 combines with J gene TRBJ2-1; no clear D gene. V lost 2 bases, J lost 3 bases, and 11 bases lay in between. Germline CDR1 is MNHEY and CDR2 is SMNVEV (reference sequence). The CDR3 is 15 amino acids. The CDR3: CASSLDVNLYNEQFF. The CDR3 DNA sequence: TGTGCCAGCAGTTTAGACGTCAACCTCTACAATGAGCAGTTCTTC.

This chain links TRBV7-6 with TRBJ2-7; tentatively, D is TRBD1 or TRBD2 (5 bases each). V dropped 2 bases and J dropped 3 bases, with 14 bases sitting between them. This CDR3 is built from 15 residues. Germline CDR1 reads SGHVS; CDR2 reads FNYEAQ. CDR3 loop: CASSLYSGSSYEQYF. The CDR3 DNA is TGTGCCAGCAGCTTATATTCAGGGAGCAGCTACGAGCAGTACTTC.

The chain has TRBV7-9 and TRBJ2-1; possibly TRBD1 for D (6 bases). Trimming stripped 5 bases from V and 5 bases from J, with 19 bases between. Germline values: CDR1 SEHNR, CDR2 FQNEAQ (reference sequence). This CDR3 has 16 amino acids. The CDR3 DNA reads as TGTGCCAGCAGCCCCCATGGGGGCCGGAATCACAATGAGCAGTTCTTC. Protein sequence: CASSPHGGRNHNEQFF.

V usage is TRBV27 and J usage is TRBJ2-5; D is unclear. CDR1 is MNHEY, CDR2 SMNVEV, per germline (reference sequence). Between the trimmed V and J ends, which lost 6 bases and 0 bases, there was a span of 11 bases. This CDR3 comprises 14 residues. This chain's CDR3 is CASREQEYQETQYF. CDR3 nucleotide sequence: TGTGCCAGCAGAGAACAAGAGTACCAAGAGACCCAGTACTTC.

This clone turned up a few times. The chain joins TRBV18 to TRBJ2-2; D gene ambiguous. This CDR3 is 14 amino acids long. Germline V gene lookup returns CDR1 KGHSH and CDR2 LQKENI. V lost 2 bases, J lost 6 bases, and 10 bases lay in between. CDR3 nucleotide sequence: TGTGCCAGCTCACCAGAGTGGCTAGCCGGGGAGCTGTTTTTT. Protein: CASSPEWLAGELFF. The complete variable domain, with remaining parts taken from reference TRBV18 and TRBJ2-2, reads NAGVMQNPRHLVRRRGQEARLRCSPMKGHSHVYWYRQLPEEGLKFMVYLQKENIIDESGMPKERFSAEFPKEGPSILRIQQVVRGDSAAYFCASSPEWLAGELFFGEGSRLTVL.

The chain links TRBV27 to TRBJ1-2; 11 bases are a match to TRBD1. V lost 3 bases, J lost 9 bases, and 3 bases stayed unmatched. Germline V gene data show CDR1 as MNHEY and CDR2 as SMNVEV (reference sequence). This CDR3 is 13 amino acids long. The CDR3 protein is CASSFGQGASYTF. For the CDR3, the DNA is TGTGCCAGCAGTTTTGGACAGGGGGCTAGCTACACCTTC.

The chain employs TRBV9 and TRBJ1-5, with a possible D match to TRBD1 (5 bases). The CDR3 covers 14 residues. CDR1 and CDR2 (germline): SGDLS, YYNGEE. V dropped 2 bases and J dropped 9 bases, with 15 bases sitting between them. CDR3 residues: CASSVSWGERPQHF. CDR3 nucleotide sequence: TGTGCCAGCAGCGTTTCGTGGGGGGAAAGGCCCCAGCATTTT.

Only one count was recorded for this clone. V and J are TRBV7-4 and TRBJ2-3, with 11 positions matching TRBD1. Germline V gene lookup returns CDR1 SGHVT and CDR2 SQSDAQ. Unmatched junction bases numbered 11, after V lost 5 bases and J lost 4 bases. CDR3 size: 17 residues. CDR3 sequence: CASSAAVRDRGADTQYF. The DNA of the CDR3 is TGTGCCAGCAGCGCCGCCGTCCGGGACAGGGGGGCAGATACGCAGTATTTT.

The V gene is TRBV4-1, the J gene TRBJ1-5; 11 positions agree with TRBD1. This CDR3 is built from 16 residues. V lost 4 bases and J lost 6; bases outside the gene matches: 8. The V gene's germline CDR1 is MGHRA and CDR2 YSYEKL. CDR3 DNA: TGCGCCAGCAGCCTAGGGACAGGGGGTATTTTTCAGCCCCAGCATTTT. Protein product: CASSLGTGGIFQPQHF.

Only a few counts were recorded for this clone. The same CDR3 is also encoded by other DNA sequences in this sample. V usage is TRBV28 and J usage is TRBJ2-7, with 7 positions matching TRBD1. The CDR3 covers 14 residues. Germline trimming cut 6 bases from V and 0 bases from J; bases unmatched to any gene: 5. Germline V gives CDR1 MDHEN, CDR2 SYDVKM. The DNA of the CDR3 is TGTGCCAGCAGCCCCGGGGACAGCTCCTACGAGCAGTACTTC. Its translation is CASSPGDSSYEQYF.